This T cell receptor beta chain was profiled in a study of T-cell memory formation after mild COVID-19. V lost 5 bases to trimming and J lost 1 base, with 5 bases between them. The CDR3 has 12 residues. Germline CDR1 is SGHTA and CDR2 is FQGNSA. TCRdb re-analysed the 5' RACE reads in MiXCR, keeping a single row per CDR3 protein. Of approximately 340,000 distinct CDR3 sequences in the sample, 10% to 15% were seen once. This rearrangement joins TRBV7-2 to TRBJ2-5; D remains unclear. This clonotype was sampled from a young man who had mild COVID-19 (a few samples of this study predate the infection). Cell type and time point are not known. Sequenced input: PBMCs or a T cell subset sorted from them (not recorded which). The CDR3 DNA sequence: TGTGCCAGCAGCCGGGTCCAAGAGACCCAGTACTTC. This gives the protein CASSRVQETQYF.